This T cell receptor beta chain was sequenced for a study of blood T cell repertoires in COVID-19. On the study more broadly: T cells, B-cell-depleted T cells, or PBMCs supplied cDNA or gDNA.

Recovered Cohort 3 donors showed two negative PCRs, clearance, or symptom resolution. Method: immunoSEQ multiplex PCR; TCRdb's copy keeps in-frame clones and lacks some. The repertoire holds approximately 300,000 clones, about 92% seen once, with approximately 17% in the top ten. Germline assignment: CDR1 SGHTA and CDR2 FQGNSA. V lost 4 bases and J 0 bases, leaving 16 bases between the germline ends. The CDR3 is made up of 17 amino acids. The chain couples TRBV7-2 to TRBJ1-5; D is possibly TRBD1 (6 bases). This TCR derives from a woman in her twenties or thirties who had recovered from COVID-19. The sample was PBMCs or T cells enriched from blood (not recorded which). CDR3 sequence (DNA): TGTGCCAGCAGCTACCGCTTCGGACAGCTTAGCAATCAGCCCCAGCATTTT. It encodes CASSYRFGQLSNQPQHF.